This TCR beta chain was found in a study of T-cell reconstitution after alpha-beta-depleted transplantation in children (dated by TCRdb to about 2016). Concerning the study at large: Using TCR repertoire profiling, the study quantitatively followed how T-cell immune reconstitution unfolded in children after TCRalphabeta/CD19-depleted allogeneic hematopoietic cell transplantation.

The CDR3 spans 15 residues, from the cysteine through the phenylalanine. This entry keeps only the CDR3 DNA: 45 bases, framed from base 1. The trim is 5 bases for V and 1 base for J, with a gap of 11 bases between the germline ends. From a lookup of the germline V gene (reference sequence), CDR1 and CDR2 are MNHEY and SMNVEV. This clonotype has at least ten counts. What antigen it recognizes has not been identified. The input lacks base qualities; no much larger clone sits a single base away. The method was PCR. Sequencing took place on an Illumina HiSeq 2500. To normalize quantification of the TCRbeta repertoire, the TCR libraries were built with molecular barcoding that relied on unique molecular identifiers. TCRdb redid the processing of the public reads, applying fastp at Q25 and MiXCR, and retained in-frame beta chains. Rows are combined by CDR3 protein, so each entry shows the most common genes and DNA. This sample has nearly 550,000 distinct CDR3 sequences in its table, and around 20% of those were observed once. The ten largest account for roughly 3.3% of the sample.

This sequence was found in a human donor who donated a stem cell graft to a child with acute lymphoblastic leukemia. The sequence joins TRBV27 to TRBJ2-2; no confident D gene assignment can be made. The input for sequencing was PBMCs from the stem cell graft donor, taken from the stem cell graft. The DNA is TGTGCCAGCAGTCCTCTGCCAGGGAACACCGGGGAGCTGTTTTTT. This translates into CASSPLPGNTGELFF.